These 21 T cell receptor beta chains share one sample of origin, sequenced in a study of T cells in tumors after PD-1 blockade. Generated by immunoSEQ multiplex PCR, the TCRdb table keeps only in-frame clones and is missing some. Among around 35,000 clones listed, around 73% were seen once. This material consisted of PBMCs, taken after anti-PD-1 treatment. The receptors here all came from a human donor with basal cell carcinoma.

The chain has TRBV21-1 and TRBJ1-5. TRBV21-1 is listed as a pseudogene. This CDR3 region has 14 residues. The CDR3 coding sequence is TGTGCCAGCCGAACTTTGGGGGGGGTTGGGCCCCAGCATTTT. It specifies CASRTLGGVGPQHF.

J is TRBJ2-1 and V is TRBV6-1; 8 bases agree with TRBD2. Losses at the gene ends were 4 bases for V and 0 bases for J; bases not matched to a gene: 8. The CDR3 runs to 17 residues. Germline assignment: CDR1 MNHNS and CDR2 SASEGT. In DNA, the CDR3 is TGTGCCAGCAGTGGACGCGGGGGGCGTTCCTCCTACAATGAGCAGTTCTTC. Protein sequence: CASSGRGGRSSYNEQFF.

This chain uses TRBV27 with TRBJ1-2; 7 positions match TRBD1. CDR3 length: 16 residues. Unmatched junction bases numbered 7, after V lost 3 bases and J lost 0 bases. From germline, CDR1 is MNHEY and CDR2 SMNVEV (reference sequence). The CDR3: CASSLKGTGANYGYTF. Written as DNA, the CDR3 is TGTGCCAGCAGTTTGAAGGGCACAGGGGCTAACTATGGCTACACCTTC.

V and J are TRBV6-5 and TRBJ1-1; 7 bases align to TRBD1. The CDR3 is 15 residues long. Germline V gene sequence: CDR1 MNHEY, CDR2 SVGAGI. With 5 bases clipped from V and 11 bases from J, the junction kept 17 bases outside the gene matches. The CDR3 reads CASSPSDRQGLGAFF. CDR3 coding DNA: TGTGCCAGCAGTCCCTCCGACCGACAGGGTCTTGGGGCTTTCTTT.

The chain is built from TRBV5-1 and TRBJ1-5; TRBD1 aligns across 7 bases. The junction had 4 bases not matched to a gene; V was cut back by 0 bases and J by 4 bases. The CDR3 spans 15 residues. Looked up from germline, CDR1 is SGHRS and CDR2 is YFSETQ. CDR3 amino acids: CASSLAGTANQPQHF. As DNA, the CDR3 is TGCGCCAGCAGCTTGGCCGGGACAGCTAATCAGCCCCAGCATTTT.

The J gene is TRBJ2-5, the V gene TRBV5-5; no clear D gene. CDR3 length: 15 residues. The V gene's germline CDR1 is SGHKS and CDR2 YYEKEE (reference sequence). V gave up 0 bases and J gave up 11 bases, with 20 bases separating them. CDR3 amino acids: CASSLGRTHDGMQYF. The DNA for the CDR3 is TGTGCCAGCAGCTTGGGACGGACCCATGATGGGATGCAGTACTTC. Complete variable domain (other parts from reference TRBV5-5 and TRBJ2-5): DAGVTQSPTHLIKTRGQQVTLRCSPISGHKSVSWYQQVLGQGPQFIFQYYEKEERGRGNFPDRFSARQFPNYSSELNVNALLLGDSALYLCASSLGRTHDGMQYFGPGTRLLVL.

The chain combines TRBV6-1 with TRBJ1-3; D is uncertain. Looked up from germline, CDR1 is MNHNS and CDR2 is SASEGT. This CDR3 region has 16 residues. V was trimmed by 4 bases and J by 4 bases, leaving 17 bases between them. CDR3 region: CASSAPDRLGGNTIYF. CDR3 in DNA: TGTGCCAGCAGTGCCCCCGACCGTCTTGGGGGAAACACCATATATTTT.

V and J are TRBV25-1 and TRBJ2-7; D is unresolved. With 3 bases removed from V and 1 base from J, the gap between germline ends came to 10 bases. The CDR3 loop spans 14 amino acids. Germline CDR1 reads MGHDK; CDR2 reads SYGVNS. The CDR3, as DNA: TGTGCCAGCAGTGACCCGACAAGTTCCTACGAGCAGTACTTC. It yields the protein CASSDPTSSYEQYF.

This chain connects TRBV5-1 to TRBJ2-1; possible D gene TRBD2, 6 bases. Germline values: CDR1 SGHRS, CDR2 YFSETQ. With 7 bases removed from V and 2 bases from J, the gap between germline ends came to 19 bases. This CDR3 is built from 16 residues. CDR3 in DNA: TGCGCCAGCTCCACGGGGGTCCTGCGGACCTACAATGAGCAGTTCTTC. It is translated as CASSTGVLRTYNEQFF.

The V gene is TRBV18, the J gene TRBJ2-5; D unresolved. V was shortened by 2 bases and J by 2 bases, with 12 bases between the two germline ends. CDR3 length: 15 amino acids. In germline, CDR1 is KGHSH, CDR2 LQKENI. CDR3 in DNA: TGTGCCAGCTCACCATCCGGTTTAAAACAAGAGACCCAGTACTTC. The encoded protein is CASSPSGLKQETQYF.

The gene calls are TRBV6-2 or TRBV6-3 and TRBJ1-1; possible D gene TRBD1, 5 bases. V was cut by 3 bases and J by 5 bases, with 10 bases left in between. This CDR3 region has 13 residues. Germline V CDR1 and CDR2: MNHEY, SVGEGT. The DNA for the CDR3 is TGTGCCAGCAGTTATCTTCGGGGGACTGAAGCTTTCTTT. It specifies CASSYLRGTEAFF.

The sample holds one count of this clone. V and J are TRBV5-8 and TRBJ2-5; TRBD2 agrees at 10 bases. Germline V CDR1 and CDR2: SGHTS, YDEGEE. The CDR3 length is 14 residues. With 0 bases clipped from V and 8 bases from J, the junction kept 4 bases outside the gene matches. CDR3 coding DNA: TGTGCCAGCAGCTTGGTTAGCGGGGGGCCTACCCAGTACTTC. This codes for CASSLVSGGPTQYF.

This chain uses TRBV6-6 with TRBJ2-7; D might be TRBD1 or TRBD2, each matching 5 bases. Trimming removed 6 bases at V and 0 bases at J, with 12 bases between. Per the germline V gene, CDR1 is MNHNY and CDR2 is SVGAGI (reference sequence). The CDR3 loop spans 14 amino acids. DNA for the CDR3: TGTGCCAGCAGCCACGGGGCAGTCTCCTACGAGCAGTACTTC. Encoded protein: CASSHGAVSYEQYF.

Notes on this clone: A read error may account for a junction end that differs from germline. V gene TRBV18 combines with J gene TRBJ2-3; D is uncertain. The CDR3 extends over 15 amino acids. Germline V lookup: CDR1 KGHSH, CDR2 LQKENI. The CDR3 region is CASSPGVRSIDTQYF. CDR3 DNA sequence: TGTGCCAGCTCACCAGGCGTCCGCAGCATAGATACGCAGTATTTT.

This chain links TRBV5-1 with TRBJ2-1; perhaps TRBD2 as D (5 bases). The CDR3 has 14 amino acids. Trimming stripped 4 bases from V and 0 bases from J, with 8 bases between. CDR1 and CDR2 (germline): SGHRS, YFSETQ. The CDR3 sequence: CASSPGISYNEQFF. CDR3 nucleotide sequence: TGCGCCAGCAGCCCCGGGATCTCCTACAATGAGCAGTTCTTC.

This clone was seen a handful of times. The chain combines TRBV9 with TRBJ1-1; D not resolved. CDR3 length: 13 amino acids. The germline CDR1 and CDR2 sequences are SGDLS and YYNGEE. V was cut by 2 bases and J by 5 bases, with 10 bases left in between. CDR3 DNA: TGTGCCAGCAGCGTTGTACCAACGACTGAAGCTTTCTTT. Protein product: CASSVVPTTEAFF.

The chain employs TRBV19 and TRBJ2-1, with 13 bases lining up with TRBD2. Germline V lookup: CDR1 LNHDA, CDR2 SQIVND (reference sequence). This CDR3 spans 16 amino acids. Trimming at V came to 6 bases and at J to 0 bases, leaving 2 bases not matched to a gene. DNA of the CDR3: TGTGCCAGTAGCACTAGCGGGGGGGCCTCCTACAATGAGCAGTTCTTC. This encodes CASSTSGGASYNEQFF.

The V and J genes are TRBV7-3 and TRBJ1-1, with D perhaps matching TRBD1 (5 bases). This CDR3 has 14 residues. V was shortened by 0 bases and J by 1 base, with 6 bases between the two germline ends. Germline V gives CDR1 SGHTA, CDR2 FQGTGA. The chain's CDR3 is CASSLTGRNTEAFF. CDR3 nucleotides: TGTGCCAGCAGCTTAACGGGACGGAACACTGAAGCTTTCTTT. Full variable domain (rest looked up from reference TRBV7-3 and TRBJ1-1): GAGVSQTPSNKVTEKGKYVELRCDPISGHTALYWYRQSLGQGPEFLIYFQGTGAADDSGLPNDRFFAVRPEGSVSTLKIQRTERGDSAVYLCASSLTGRNTEAFFGQGTRLTVV.

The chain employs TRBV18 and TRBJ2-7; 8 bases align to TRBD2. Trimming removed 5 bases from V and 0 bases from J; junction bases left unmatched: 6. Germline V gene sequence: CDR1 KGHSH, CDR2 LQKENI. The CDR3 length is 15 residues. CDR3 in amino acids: CASSRTSGTSYEQYF. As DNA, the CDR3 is TGTGCCAGCTCAAGAACTAGCGGTACCTCCTACGAGCAGTACTTC.

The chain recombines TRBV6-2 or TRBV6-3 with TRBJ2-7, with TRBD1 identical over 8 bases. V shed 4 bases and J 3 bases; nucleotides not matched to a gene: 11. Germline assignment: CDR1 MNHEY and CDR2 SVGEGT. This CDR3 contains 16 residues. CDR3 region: CASSSTRDRPFYEQYF. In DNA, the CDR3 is TGTGCCAGCAGTTCTACCCGGGACAGGCCCTTCTACGAGCAGTACTTC.

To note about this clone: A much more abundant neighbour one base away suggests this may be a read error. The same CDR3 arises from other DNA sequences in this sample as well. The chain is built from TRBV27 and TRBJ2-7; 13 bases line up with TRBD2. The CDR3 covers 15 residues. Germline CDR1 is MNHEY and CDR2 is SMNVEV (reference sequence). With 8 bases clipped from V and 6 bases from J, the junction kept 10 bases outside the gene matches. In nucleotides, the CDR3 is TGTGCCAGCGGGACTCCGGGACTAGCGGGAACCGAGCAGTACTTC. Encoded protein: CASGTPGLAGTEQYF.